This TCR beta chain is from a study of blood T cell repertoires in COVID-19. For the study at large: Sites across the United States, Italy and Spain contributed samples from acute and convalescent COVID-19. T cells, B-cell-depleted T cells, or PBMCs supplied cDNA or gDNA.

V trimming: 8 bases; J trimming: 3 bases; junction bases outside the gene matches: 4. CDR1 SEHNR and CDR2 FQNEAQ come from the germline V gene (reference sequence). The CDR3 covers 13 residues. The data were produced by immunoSEQ multiplex PCR, yet TCRdb's version contains in-frame clones alone and is incomplete. The repertoire holds approximately 430,000 clones, with about nine tenths as singletons. The receptor's source is a woman in her 30s with active or convalescent COVID-19. V usage is TRBV7-9 and J usage is TRBJ2-5; 9 bases line up with TRBD1. Sequenced input: peripheral blood. CDR3 residues: CASARTGEETQYF. CDR3 coding DNA: TGTGCCAGCGCTAGGACAGGGGAAGAGACCCAGTACTTC.